These 19 T cell receptor beta chains originate from one sample sequenced in a study of blood T cell repertoires in COVID-19. Assay used: immunoSEQ multiplex PCR; TCRdb lists only in-frame clones, some missing. This table has fewer than 200,000 clones, approximately 81% appearing once. The specimen sequenced was PBMCs or T cells enriched from blood (not recorded which). Receptors originate from a woman in her forties with acute COVID-19.

The J gene is TRBJ2-2, the V gene TRBV19; 7 bases line up with TRBD2. This CDR3 has 14 amino acids. Germline V lookup: CDR1 LNHDA, CDR2 SQIVND (reference sequence). V lost 9 bases and J lost 2; bases outside the gene matches: 6. The CDR3 region is CASRAGDNTGELFF. In DNA form, the CDR3 reads TGTGCCAGCCGGGCGGGGGATAACACCGGGGAGCTGTTTTTT.

The rearrangement joins TRBV19 to TRBJ2-3, with 7 bases that match TRBD1. CDR3 length equals 15 residues. V was clipped by 6 bases and J by 3 bases; unmatched bases: 9. In germline, CDR1 is LNHDA, CDR2 SQIVND (reference sequence). CDR3 sequence (DNA): TGTGCCAGTAGACAGGGGCAGGGCGAAACAGATACGCAGTATTTT. This encodes CASRQGQGETDTQYF.

The chain has TRBV2 and TRBJ2-1; D is perhaps TRBD2 (6 bases). The CDR3 sequence is 14 residues long. Per the germline V gene, CDR1 is SNHLY and CDR2 is FYNNEI. Trimming left V 7 bases short and J 0 bases short, with 10 bases between. The CDR3, as DNA: TGTGCCAGCAAACGGGAGAGCTCCTACAATGAGCAGTTCTTC. It is translated as CASKRESSYNEQFF.

V and J are TRBV6-5 and TRBJ1-2, with 11 bases matching TRBD1. Looked up from germline, CDR1 is MNHEY and CDR2 is SVGAGI. V trimming: 5 bases; J trimming: 6 bases; junction bases outside the gene matches: 8. The CDR3 is 15 amino acids. The CDR3 sequence: CASSTQMGQGDGYTF. DNA of the CDR3: TGTGCCAGCAGTACACAAATGGGACAGGGGGATGGCTACACCTTC.

The rearrangement links TRBV18 to TRBJ2-3; possible D gene TRBD2, 5 bases. The CDR3 has 14 residues. Germline V CDR1 and CDR2: KGHSH, LQKENI. The V and J ends lost 3 bases and 4 bases respectively, with 11 bases between them. CDR3 loop: CASSPSPAADTQYF. CDR3 bases: TGTGCCAGCTCACCTTCCCCAGCGGCAGATACGCAGTATTTT.

The sample holds one count of this clone. V gene TRBV7-9 combines with J gene TRBJ1-5, with 10 bases lining up with TRBD1. Germline assignment: CDR1 SEHNR and CDR2 FQNEAQ (reference sequence). This CDR3 comprises 14 residues. J gave up 4 bases and V 7 bases, and 4 bases lay outside the gene matches. CDR3 sequence: CASTGTGENQPQHF. The CDR3 DNA is TGTGCCAGCACCGGGACAGGGGAGAATCAGCCCCAGCATTTT. The variable domain in full, completed from reference TRBV7-9 and TRBJ1-5, reads DTGVSQNPRHKITKRGQNVTFRCDPISEHNRLYWYRQTLGQGPEFLTYFQNEAQLEKSRLLSDRFSAERPKGSFSTLEIQRTEQGDSAMYLCASTGTGENQPQHFGDGTRLSIL.

V is TRBV4-1 and J is TRBJ2-2, with 7 bases aligning to TRBD2. The germline V gene has CDR1 MGHRA and CDR2 YSYEKL. J was trimmed by 5 bases and V by 1 base; bases with no gene match: 7. This CDR3 has 16 amino acids. The CDR3 DNA follows: TGCGCCAGCAGCCAAGGTCTTCCGCGGGAGACCGGGGAGCTGTTTTTT. It yields the protein CASSQGLPRETGELFF.

The sample holds many counts of this clone. This chain uses TRBV3-1 (or the pseudogene TRBV3-2) with TRBJ2-5, with 11 bases aligning to TRBD1. CDR3 length: 16 amino acids. V lost 5 bases and J lost 5; bases outside the gene matches: 10. The V gene's germline CDR1 is LGHDT and CDR2 YNNKEL (reference sequence). The CDR3 here is CASSSIGDRGYETQYF. The CDR3 nucleotides read TGTGCCAGCAGCTCCATTGGGGACAGGGGGTATGAGACCCAGTACTTC.

As for this clone: Other DNA sequences in the sample encode the same CDR3. This sequence joins TRBV11-2 and TRBJ2-3, with a weak D call TRBD2 (6 bases). Germline V gene sequence: CDR1 SGHAT, CDR2 FQNNGV. The CDR3 is made up of 14 amino acids. The V gene lost 5 bases and the J gene lost 3 bases, with 12 bases spanning the gap. CDR3 protein: CASSPGLSTDTQYF. CDR3 coding DNA: TGTGCCAGCAGCCCCGGACTATCTACAGATACGCAGTATTTT.

The chain carries TRBV20-1 and TRBJ1-1; no reliable D call. This CDR3 is built from 11 residues. The germline V and J ends were trimmed by 4 bases and 2 bases, with 5 bases remaining between them. CDR1 is DFQATT and CDR2 is SNEGSKA in the germline V gene (reference sequence). CDR3: CSAILNTEAFF. For the CDR3, the DNA is TGCAGTGCTATCTTAAACACTGAAGCTTTCTTT.

V usage is TRBV3-1 (or the pseudogene TRBV3-2) and J usage is TRBJ2-3, with 13 bases matching TRBD2. The V segment lost 5 bases and the J segment 14 bases; nucleotides outside the gene matches: 7. CDR1 is LGHDT, CDR2 YNNKEL, per germline (reference sequence). The CDR3 extends over 13 amino acids. CDR3 region: CASSSLGLAGTYF. CDR3 sequence (DNA): TGTGCCAGCAGCTCCCTGGGACTAGCGGGAACGTATTTT.

This clone is a singleton in its sample. The chain has TRBV2 and TRBJ2-1; tentatively, D is TRBD2 (5 bases). This CDR3 has 13 amino acids. Germline lookup yields CDR1 SNHLY and CDR2 FYNNEI. V was cut by 8 bases and J by 8 bases, with 16 bases left in between. CDR3 DNA sequence: TGTGCCAGCGCGGGCCTACCGCTCGATGAGCAGTTCTTC. This translates into CASAGLPLDEQFF.

This clone turned up a few times. The V and J genes are TRBV12-3 or TRBV12-4 and TRBJ1-2, with D hard to call. Trimming left V 7 bases short and J 4 bases short, with 10 bases between. CDR3 length equals 12 residues. The CDR3 loop is CASTRSSYGYTF. In DNA, the CDR3 is TGTGCCAGCACCCGGAGTTCCTATGGCTACACCTTC.

The chain links TRBV19 to TRBJ2-7, with D tentatively TRBD1 (5 bases). The CDR3 is made up of 11 amino acids. Trimming cost V 6 bases and J 3 bases, with 6 bases left between them. Germline V lookup: CDR1 LNHDA, CDR2 SQIVND (reference sequence). CDR3 sequence: CASRQGYEQYF. The CDR3 bases are TGTGCCAGTAGGCAGGGCTACGAGCAGTACTTC.

The genes are TRBV5-1 and TRBJ1-4, with D unclear. The germline gives CDR1 SGHRS, CDR2 YFSETQ. V was clipped by 4 bases and J by 0 bases, with 10 bases between them. This CDR3 has 15 residues. CDR3 nucleotides: TGCGCCAGCAGCCTGGGAGGTGCAACTAATGAAAAACTGTTTTTT. This gives the protein CASSLGGATNEKLFF.

V is TRBV27 and J is TRBJ1-2; perhaps TRBD1 as D (5 bases). V was pared by 3 bases and J by 0 bases, with 11 bases between. Looked up from germline, CDR1 is MNHEY and CDR2 is SMNVEV (reference sequence). The CDR3 is 15 residues long. The CDR3, as DNA: TGTGCCAGCAGTTTGGGGGGGTTCGCTAACTATGGCTACACCTTC. It yields the protein CASSLGGFANYGYTF.

This rearrangement joins TRBV28 to TRBJ2-5; D is undetermined. Trimming stripped 2 bases from V and 2 bases from J, with 12 bases between. The V gene's germline CDR1 is MDHEN and CDR2 SYDVKM. This CDR3 has 15 residues. This CDR3 is CASSLRSHRQETQYF. In nucleotides, the CDR3 is TGTGCCAGCAGTTTAAGATCCCACAGACAAGAGACCCAGTACTTC.

The V gene is TRBV4-2, the J gene TRBJ2-2; 8 nucleotides agree with TRBD1. The CDR3 contains 16 residues. Trimming cost V 4 bases and J 2 bases; bases outside gene matches: 6. The germline V gene has CDR1 LGHNA and CDR2 YNFKEQ. The CDR3 DNA follows: TGTGCCAGCAGCCCTTCCGCAGGGGGCAACACCGGGGAGCTGTTTTTT. Translated, it gives CASSPSAGGNTGELFF.

Turning to this clone: Germline is not matched at one junction end, which may reflect a read error. The chain couples TRBV28 to TRBJ2-7; TRBD2 matches at 11 bases. Per the germline V gene, CDR1 is MDHEN and CDR2 is SYDVKM. The CDR3 length is 11 residues. CDR3 amino acids: CASSSLTSGDF. For the CDR3, the DNA is TGTGCCAGCAGTTCCTTGACTAGCGGGGACTTC.